The sequence of this TCR beta chain was determined in a study of T cells in Graves' hyperthyroidism and ophthalmopathy. In the study overall: Peripheral blood was taken when the disease was first diagnosed, before any treatment began.

At least ten counts were recorded for this clonotype. At least 3 on the Clinical Activity Score was recorded for ophthalmopathy patients, who also had NOSPECS grade at least 4 and duration under 3 months. The investigators amplified TCR beta CDR3 regions from RNA transcripts. The HTBI primer set drove a first-round RT-PCR of the TCR CDR3. From the multiplex PCR reads, TCRdb called clonotypes with MiXCR, one entry per CDR3 protein. The data contain over 450,000 distinct CDR3 sequences, about a sixth of them seen just once; the ten biggest clones take up 17%. The CDR3 is 16 residues long. Trimming pared 1 base from V and 4 bases from J, leaving 15 bases between. CDR1 and CDR2 from the germline V gene are SGHKS and YYEKEE (reference sequence).

The chain uses TRBV5-5 and TRBJ2-1; D perhaps matches TRBD2 (5 bases). Material: blood. The TCR sequence derives from a woman under 30 with Graves' ophthalmopathy. CDR3 sequence reads: CASSLYAGLVYNEQFF. DNA for the CDR3: TGTGCCAGCAGCTTGTATGCTGGACTTGTTTACAATGAGCAGTTCTTC. The complete variable domain, with remaining parts taken from reference TRBV5-5 and TRBJ2-1, reads DAGVTQSPTHLIKTRGQQVTLRCSPISGHKSVSWYQQVLGQGPQFIFQYYEKEERGRGNFPDRFSARQFPNYSSELNVNALLLGDSALYLCASSLYAGLVYNEQFFGPGTRLTVL.